This T cell receptor beta chain was recovered during a study of post-analysis software for immune sequencing data. Study overall: Relapsing-remitting, secondary progressive and progressive-relapsing forms made up the multiple sclerosis disease courses.

J gave up 8 bases and V 0 bases, and 9 bases lay outside the gene matches. The length of the CDR3 is 15 residues. The germline gives CDR1 MNHEY, CDR2 SVGEGT. This clonotype came up once. The antigen is undetermined. Study findings and constraints: Relative to controls, patients had a few TRBV segments at higher frequency, with TRBV5-6, TRBV5-1 and TRBV20-1 among these. When compared against controls, multiple sclerosis patients showed significantly lower normalized Chao1 diversity. Analysis by F measure revealed that same-batch samples clustered strongly together.

Included in the TCR beta cDNA libraries were unique molecular identifiers. TCRdb ran MiXCR on the PCR reads and lists one entry per CDR3 protein. The sample includes 650,000 to 850,000 distinct CDR3 sequences, around 46% seen only once; the top ten take around 4.7%. Sequenced material: blood. The V and J genes are TRBV6-2 or TRBV6-3 and TRBJ1-1, with 7 bases aligning to TRBD1. The receptor was derived from a girl aged 5-17 years with multiple sclerosis. CDR3 nucleotides: TGTGCCAGCAGTTACTCGAACCAGGACAGGAGGGAAGCTTTCTTT. Protein sequence: CASSYSNQDRREAFF.